A selection of T cell receptor beta chains follows, all from one sample in a study of cytomegalovirus exposure and HLA in healthy donors. This table comes from immunoSEQ multiplex PCR, and its TCRdb copy is limited to in-frame clones, with some not included. Among 150,000 to 200,000 clones listed, roughly four fifths were seen once. Sequences were obtained from PBMCs. All receptors derive from a woman aged 18-29 years in good health and CMV-seronegative. Both conserved end residues are part of each CDR3. D genes are given only for firm matches. Expanded clones are given a class, and other clones once, few, many or no size at all.

CDR3nt: TGTGCCAGCTCAGATACAGGGTACAATCAGCCCCAGCATTTT; CDR3aa: CASSDTGYNQPQHF; j_gene: TRBJ1-5; abundance: NA; v_gene: TRBV18; d_gene: NA
CDR3nt: TGCGCCAGCAGTGATGGCACCGAGCAGTACTTC; CDR3aa: CASSDGTEQYF; j_gene: TRBJ2-7; abundance: few; v_gene: TRBV10-1; d_gene: NA
CDR3nt: TGTGCCAGCAGCGACGGACAGGCGGGTGGTAATCAGCCCCAGCATTTT; CDR3aa: CASSDGQAGGNQPQHF; j_gene: TRBJ1-5; abundance: NA; v_gene: TRBV7-2; d_gene: TRBD1
CDR3nt: TGTGCCACCAGCAGAGATTCCGCGGGACAAGAGACCCAGTACTTC; CDR3aa: CATSRDSAGQETQYF; j_gene: TRBJ2-5; abundance: NA; v_gene: TRBV15; d_gene: NA
CDR3nt: TGTGCCAGCAGTTTAGGGGGGTACACAGATACGCAGTATTTT; CDR3aa: CASSLGGYTDTQYF; j_gene: TRBJ2-3; abundance: NA; v_gene: TRBV27; d_gene: NA
CDR3nt: TGTGCCAGCTCACAGGGGACTAGCGGAGGGGATGAGCAGTTCTTC; CDR3aa: CASSQGTSGGDEQFF; j_gene: TRBJ2-1; abundance: NA; v_gene: TRBV18; d_gene: TRBD2
CDR3nt: TGCGCCAGCAGTCCCACTCACAGGAGTGGCTACACCTTC; CDR3aa: CASSPTHRSGYTF; j_gene: TRBJ1-2; abundance: NA; v_gene: TRBV23-1; d_gene: NA
CDR3nt: TGTGCCAGCAGCCGGACGGGGATAGATACGCAGTATTTT; CDR3aa: CASSRTGIDTQYF; j_gene: TRBJ2-3; abundance: few; v_gene: TRBV6-6; d_gene: NA
CDR3nt: TGTGCCAGCAGCTTAGATGACAGGGGGCAGCGGGACTTC; CDR3aa: CASSLDDRGQRDF; j_gene: TRBJ2-5; abundance: NA; v_gene: TRBV7-2; d_gene: TRBD1
CDR3nt: TGCGCCAGCAGCCAAGATACGGGGAGCGGGAGATACTACGAGCAGTACTTC; CDR3aa: CASSQDTGSGRYYEQYF; j_gene: TRBJ2-7; abundance: NA; v_gene: TRBV4-3; d_gene: TRBD2
CDR3nt: TGCGCCAGCAGTGATTATCCCAATGACAGTGCAACTAATGAAAAACTGTTTTTT; CDR3aa: CASSDYPNDSATNEKLFF; j_gene: TRBJ1-4; abundance: few; v_gene: TRBV10-2; d_gene: NA
CDR3nt: TGTGCCAGCAGTTCACCTCAGGGTAATGGCTACACCTTC; CDR3aa: CASSSPQGNGYTF; j_gene: TRBJ1-2; abundance: few; v_gene: TRBV6-6; d_gene: NA
CDR3nt: TGTGCCAGCAGCGCGCGTAGCGGGAGGAACACAGATACGCAGTATTTT; CDR3aa: CASSARSGRNTDTQYF; j_gene: TRBJ2-3; abundance: NA; v_gene: TRBV7-2; d_gene: TRBD2
CDR3nt: TGTGCCACCAGCAGAGCCGGGGTACAAGAGACCCAGTACTTC; CDR3aa: CATSRAGVQETQYF; j_gene: TRBJ2-5; abundance: NA; v_gene: TRBV15; d_gene: NA
CDR3nt: TGCGCCAGCAGCTTGTGGGGCGGAGAGAGTTACGACAATGAGCAGTTCTTC; CDR3aa: CASSLWGGESYDNEQFF; j_gene: TRBJ2-1; abundance: NA; v_gene: TRBV5-1; d_gene: NA
CDR3nt: TGTGCCAGCAGCTCCCGCAAGGGTACAGGGGGCTCCTACAATGAGCAGTTCTTC; CDR3aa: CASSSRKGTGGSYNEQFF; j_gene: TRBJ2-1; abundance: NA; v_gene: TRBV11-2; d_gene: TRBD1
CDR3nt: TGTGCCAGCAGCAAAACCTCGGGACTCAACACCGGGGAGCTGTTTTTT; CDR3aa: CASSKTSGLNTGELFF; j_gene: TRBJ2-2; abundance: few; v_gene: TRBV7-9; d_gene: NA
CDR3nt: TGTGCCAGCAGTTCCAATTCCGGGACAGGGAACACTGAAGCTTTCTTT; CDR3aa: CASSSNSGTGNTEAFF; j_gene: TRBJ1-1; abundance: NA; v_gene: TRBV28; d_gene: TRBD1
CDR3nt: TGTGCCAGCAGCCCGGGGGGTCCCGCCTACGAGCAGTACTTC; CDR3aa: CASSPGGPAYEQYF; j_gene: TRBJ2-7; abundance: few; v_gene: TRBV11-2; d_gene: TRBD2
CDR3nt: TGCGCCAGCAGCCTTGAGAATGACTCCGGTTCACCCCTCCACTTT; CDR3aa: CASSLENDSGSPLHF; j_gene: TRBJ1-6; abundance: NA; v_gene: TRBV4-3; d_gene: NA
CDR3nt: TGTGCCAGCTCGGGTAACAGGGCTAGCACAGATACGCAGTATTTT; CDR3aa: CASSGNRASTDTQYF; j_gene: TRBJ2-3; abundance: NA; v_gene: TRBV18; d_gene: NA
CDR3nt: TGCGCCAGCAGCCAAGACAGCGGGAGGGGGACCTACGAGCAGTACTTC; CDR3aa: CASSQDSGRGTYEQYF; j_gene: TRBJ2-7; abundance: NA; v_gene: TRBV4-3; d_gene: TRBD2
CDR3nt: TGTGCCTGGACCCCAGCGGGAGTGGGTAATACGCAGTATTTT; CDR3aa: CAWTPAGVGNTQYF; j_gene: TRBJ2-3; abundance: NA; v_gene: TRBV30; d_gene: TRBD2
CDR3nt: TGTGCCAGCACCCGGACTAGCGGGGGTTCTTACGAGCAGTACTTC; CDR3aa: CASTRTSGGSYEQYF; j_gene: TRBJ2-7; abundance: once; v_gene: TRBV28; d_gene: TRBD2
CDR3nt: TGTGCCAGCTCACCGTCCGGGACAGGGACTGGAAACACCATATATTTT; CDR3aa: CASSPSGTGTGNTIYF; j_gene: TRBJ1-3; abundance: NA; v_gene: TRBV18; d_gene: TRBD1
CDR3nt: TGTGCCAGCAGCGGCCCTATACAGGGAGCCCGAAACACCATATATTTT; CDR3aa: CASSGPIQGARNTIYF; j_gene: TRBJ1-3; abundance: NA; v_gene: TRBV9; d_gene: NA